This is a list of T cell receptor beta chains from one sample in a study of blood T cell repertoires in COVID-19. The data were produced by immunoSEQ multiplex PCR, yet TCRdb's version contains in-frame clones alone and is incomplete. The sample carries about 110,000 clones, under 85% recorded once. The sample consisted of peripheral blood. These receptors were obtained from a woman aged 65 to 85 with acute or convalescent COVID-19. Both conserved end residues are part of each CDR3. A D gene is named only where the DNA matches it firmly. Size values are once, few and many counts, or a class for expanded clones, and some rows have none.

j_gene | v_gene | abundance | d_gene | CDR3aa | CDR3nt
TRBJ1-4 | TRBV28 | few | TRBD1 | CASSGTGLGEKLFF | TGTGCCAGCAGCGGGACAGGCCTCGGTGAAAAACTGTTTTTT
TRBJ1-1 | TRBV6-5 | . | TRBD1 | CASSYSNRGLSEAFF | TGTGCCAGCAGTTACTCGAACAGGGGGCTTTCTGAAGCTTTCTTT
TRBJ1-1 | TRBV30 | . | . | CAWSAGQYGAFF | TGTGCCTGGAGTGCAGGACAGTACGGGGCTTTCTTT
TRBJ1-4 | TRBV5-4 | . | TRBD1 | CASSEDRGREKLFF | TGTGCCAGCAGCGAGGACAGGGGGCGTGAAAAACTGTTTTTT
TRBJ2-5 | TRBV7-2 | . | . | CASCMAGTQETQYF | TGTGCCAGCTGCATGGCGGGGACTCAAGAGACCCAGTACTTC
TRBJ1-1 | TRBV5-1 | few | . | CASSLLGTGTEAFF | TGCGCCAGCAGCTTGCTAGGGACTGGAACTGAAGCTTTCTTT
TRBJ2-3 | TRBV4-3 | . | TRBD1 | CASSQGRGGWADTQYF | TGCGCCAGCAGCCAGGGGCGAGGGGGCTGGGCAGATACGCAGTATTTT
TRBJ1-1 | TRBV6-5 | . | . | CASSYGGPPGNTEAFF | TGTGCCAGCAGTTACGGGGGCCCCCCGGGGAACACTGAAGCTTTCTTT
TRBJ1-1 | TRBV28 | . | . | CASSWGLFGRGDGTEAFF | TGTGCCAGCAGTTGGGGACTTTTCGGACGCGGGGACGGCACTGAAGCTTTCTTT
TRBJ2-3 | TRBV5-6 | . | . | CASSLYHTGTQYF | TGTGCCAGCAGCTTGTACCATACGGGTACGCAGTATTTT
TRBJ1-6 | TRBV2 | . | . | CASSGQISNSPLHF | TGTGCCAGCAGCGGACAAATCTCCAATTCACCCCTCCACTTT
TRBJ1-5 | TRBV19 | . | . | CASADRYYSNQPQHF | TGTGCCAGCGCTGACAGGTATTATAGCAATCAGCCCCAGCATTTT
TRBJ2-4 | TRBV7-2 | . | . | CASSLGRNIQYF | TGTGCCAGCAGCTTAGGGAGAAACATTCAGTACTTC
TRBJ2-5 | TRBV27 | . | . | CASSPGHLSKAYF | TGTGCCAGCAGCCCGGGACACCTCTCCAAGGCGTACTTC
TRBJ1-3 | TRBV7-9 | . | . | CASSYRGSGNTIYF | TGTGCCAGCAGCTATAGGGGTTCTGGAAACACCATATATTTT
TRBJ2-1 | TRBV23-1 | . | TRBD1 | CASSHPGGQVPSYNEQFF | TGCGCCAGCAGTCACCCCGGGGGACAGGTCCCCTCCTACAATGAGCAGTTCTTC
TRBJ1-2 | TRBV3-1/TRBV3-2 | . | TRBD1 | CASSQITGGGYTF | TGTGCCAGCAGCCAGATTACAGGGGGTGGCTACACCTTC
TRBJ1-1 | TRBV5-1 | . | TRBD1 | CASSLNTGGNTEAFF | TGCGCCAGCAGCTTAAATACAGGGGGGAACACTGAAGCTTTCTTT
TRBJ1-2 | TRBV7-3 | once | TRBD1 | CASSLMGQGADGYTF | TGTGCCAGCAGCTTAATGGGACAGGGGGCGGATGGCTACACCTTC
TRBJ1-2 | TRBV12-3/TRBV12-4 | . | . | CASSSSSGYTF | TGTGCCAGCAGTTCTTCCAGTGGCTACACCTTC
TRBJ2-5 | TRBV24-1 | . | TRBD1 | CATSDLHGTGGGETQYF | TGTGCCACCAGTGACCTGCATGGGACAGGCGGCGGAGAGACCCAGTACTTC
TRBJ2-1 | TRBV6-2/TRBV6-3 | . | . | CASSPGFSSYNEQFF | TGTGCCAGCAGTCCGGGATTTAGCTCCTACAATGAGCAGTTCTTC
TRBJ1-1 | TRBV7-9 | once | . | CASSLGWQEAFF | TGTGCCAGCAGCTTAGGTTGGCAGGAAGCTTTCTTT
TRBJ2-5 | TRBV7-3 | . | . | CASSPGRGETQYF | TGTGCCAGCAGCCCGGGCCGAGGGGAGACCCAGTACTTC
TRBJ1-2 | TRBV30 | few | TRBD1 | CAWDRGRVGYGYTF | TGTGCCTGGGACAGGGGGCGGGTAGGGTATGGCTACACCTTC